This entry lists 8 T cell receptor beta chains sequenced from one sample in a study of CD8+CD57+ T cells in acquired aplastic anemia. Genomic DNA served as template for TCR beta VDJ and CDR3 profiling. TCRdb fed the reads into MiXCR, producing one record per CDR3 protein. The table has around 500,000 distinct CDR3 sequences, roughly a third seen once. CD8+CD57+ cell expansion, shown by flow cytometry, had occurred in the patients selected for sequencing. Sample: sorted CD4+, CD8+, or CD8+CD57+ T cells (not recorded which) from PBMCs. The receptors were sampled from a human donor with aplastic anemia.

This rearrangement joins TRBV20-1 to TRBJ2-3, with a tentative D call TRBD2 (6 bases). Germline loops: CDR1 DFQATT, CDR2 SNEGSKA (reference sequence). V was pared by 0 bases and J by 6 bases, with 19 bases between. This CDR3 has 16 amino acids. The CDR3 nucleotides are TGCAGTGCTAGAGATTCCAGCGGGTTCCCGTGGGATACGCAGTATTTT. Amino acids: CSARDSSGFPWDTQYF.

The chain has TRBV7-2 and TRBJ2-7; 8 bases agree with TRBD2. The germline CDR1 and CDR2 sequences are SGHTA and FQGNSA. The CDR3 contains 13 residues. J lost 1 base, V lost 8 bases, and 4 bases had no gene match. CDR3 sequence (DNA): TGTGCCAGCGTAGCGGGACTATCCTACGAGCAGTACTTC. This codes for CASVAGLSYEQYF.

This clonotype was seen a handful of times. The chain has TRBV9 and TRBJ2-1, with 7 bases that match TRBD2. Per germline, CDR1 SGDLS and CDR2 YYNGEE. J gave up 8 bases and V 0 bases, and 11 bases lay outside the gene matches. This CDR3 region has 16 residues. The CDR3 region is CASSVGGDGRSDEQFF. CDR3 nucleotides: TGTGCCAGCAGCGTAGGGGGGGACGGGAGGAGCGATGAGCAGTTCTTC.

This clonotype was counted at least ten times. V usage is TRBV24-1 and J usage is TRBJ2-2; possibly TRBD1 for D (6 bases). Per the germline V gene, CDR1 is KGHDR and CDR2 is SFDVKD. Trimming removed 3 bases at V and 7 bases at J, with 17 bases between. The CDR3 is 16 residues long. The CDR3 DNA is TGTGCCACCAGTGATCCGCCGGGTAGGGGGTACGGGGAGCTGTTTTTT. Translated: CATSDPPGRGYGELFF.

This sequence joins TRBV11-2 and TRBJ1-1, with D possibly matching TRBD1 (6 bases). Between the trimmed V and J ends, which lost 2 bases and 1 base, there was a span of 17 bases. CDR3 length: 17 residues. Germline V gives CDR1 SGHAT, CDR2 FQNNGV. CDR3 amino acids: CASSLILRGLGNTEAFF. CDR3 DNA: TGTGCCAGCAGCTTAATCCTCAGGGGTTTGGGGAACACTGAAGCTTTCTTT.

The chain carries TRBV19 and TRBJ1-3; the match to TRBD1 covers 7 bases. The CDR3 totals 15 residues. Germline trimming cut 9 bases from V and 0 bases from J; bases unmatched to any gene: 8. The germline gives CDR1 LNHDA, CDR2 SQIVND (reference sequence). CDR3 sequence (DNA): TGTGCCAGCAGTCAAGGGGGCTTCTCTGGAAACACCATATATTTT. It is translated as CASSQGGFSGNTIYF.

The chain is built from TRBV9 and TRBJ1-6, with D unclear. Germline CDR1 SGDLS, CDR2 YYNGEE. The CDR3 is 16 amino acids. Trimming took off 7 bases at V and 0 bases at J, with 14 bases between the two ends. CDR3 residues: CASGQATSSYNSPLHF. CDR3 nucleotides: TGTGCCAGCGGTCAAGCGACAAGCTCCTATAATTCACCCCTCCACTTT.

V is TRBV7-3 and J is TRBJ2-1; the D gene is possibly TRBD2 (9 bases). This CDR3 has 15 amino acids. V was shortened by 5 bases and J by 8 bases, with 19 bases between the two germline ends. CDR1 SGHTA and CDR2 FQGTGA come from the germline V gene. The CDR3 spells CASSQGASGIDEQFF. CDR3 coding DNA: TGTGCCAGCAGCCAGGGGGCTAGCGGGATTGATGAGCAGTTCTTC.